These 5 T cell receptor beta chains were sequenced from one sample in a study of blood T cells in healthy people across ages. A second PCR, run for about 6 to 11 cycles, used a sample-barcoded 5' primer plus a J-beta primer mix. TCRdb processed the 5' RACE reads anew with MiXCR; each CDR3 protein has one entry. The sample shows 700,000 to 950,000 distinct CDR3 sequences, roughly 60% of them seen only once. Sequencing input: blood. Source of these receptors: a man under 40 in good health.

The V and J genes are TRBV20-1 and TRBJ1-5, with 7 bases matching TRBD1. The CDR3 length is 14 residues. Per germline, CDR1 DFQATT and CDR2 SNEGSKA (reference sequence). The trim removed 5 bases at V and 4 bases at J, leaving 8 bases unmatched. Here the CDR3 reads CSAGRDSRNQPQHF. CDR3 DNA: TGCAGTGCTGGCCGGGACAGCCGTAATCAGCCCCAGCATTTT.

This sequence joins TRBV28 and TRBJ1-5; TRBD1 might be the D (6 bases). Germline V gene sequence: CDR1 MDHEN, CDR2 SYDVKM. This CDR3 region has 14 residues. Trimming shortened V by 6 bases and J by 5 bases, and 14 bases separated the two germline ends. The CDR3 is CASSHPDRHQPQHF. CDR3 in DNA: TGTGCCAGCAGCCATCCTGACAGGCATCAGCCCCAGCATTTT.

This clonotype was counted a few times. The chain links TRBV11-2 to TRBJ2-1, with TRBD2 matching 15 bases. Germline V gene sequence: CDR1 SGHAT, CDR2 FQNNGV. The CDR3 length is 17 residues. The junction had 10 bases not matched to a gene; V was cut back by 4 bases and J by 9 bases. The CDR3 nucleotides read TGTGCCAGCAGCTCGATGCCGGGACTAGCGGGAGGAAGTGAGCAGTTCTTC. It specifies CASSSMPGLAGGSEQFF. Full variable domain (remainder filled in from reference TRBV11-2 and TRBJ2-1): EAGVAQSPRYKIIEKRQSVAFWCNPISGHATLYWYQQILGQGPKLLIQFQNNGVVDDSQLPKDRFSAERLKGVDSTLKIQPAKLEDSAVYLCASSSMPGLAGGSEQFFGPGTRLTVL.

The rearrangement links TRBV21-1 to TRBJ1-6; TRBD1 is taken as the D call from the table, unchecked against the DNA. TRBV21-1 is an annotated pseudogene. The CDR3 covers 12 residues. The CDR3, as DNA: TGCCTCCCCCCAGGGGTTGGTTCACCCCTCCACTTT. Its translation: CLPPGVGSPLHF.

The CDR3 protein is CASSSVGRRGPRSYNEQFF. CDR3 DNA sequence: TGTGCCAGCAGCTCAGTAGGTAGACGGGGACCCCGCTCCTACAATGAGCAGTTCTTC. This sequence joins TRBV5-6 and TRBJ2-1; the D gene could be TRBD1 or TRBD2 (5 bases each). Trimming cost V 3 bases and J 0 bases, with 22 bases left between them. The CDR3 runs to 19 residues. Germline values: CDR1 SGHDT, CDR2 YYEEEE.